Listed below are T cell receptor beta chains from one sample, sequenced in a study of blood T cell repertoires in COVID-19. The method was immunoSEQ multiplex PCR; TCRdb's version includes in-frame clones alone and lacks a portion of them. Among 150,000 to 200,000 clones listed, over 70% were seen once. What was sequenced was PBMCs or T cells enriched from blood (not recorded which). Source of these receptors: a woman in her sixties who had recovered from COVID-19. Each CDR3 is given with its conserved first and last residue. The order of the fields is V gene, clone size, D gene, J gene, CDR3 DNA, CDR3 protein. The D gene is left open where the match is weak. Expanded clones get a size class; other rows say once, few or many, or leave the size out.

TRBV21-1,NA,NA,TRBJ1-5,TGTGCCAGCAGCTTTGGGGAGGAGGTATTGTCTCAGCCCCAGCATTTT,CASSFGEEVLSQPQHF
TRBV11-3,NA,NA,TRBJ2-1,TGTGCCAGCAGCCCTGACGGGTACAATGAGCAGTTCTTC,CASSPDGYNEQFF
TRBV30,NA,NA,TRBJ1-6,TGTGCCTGGGGCGCGGCCCCTGGTTCACCCCTCCACTTT,CAWGAAPGSPLHF
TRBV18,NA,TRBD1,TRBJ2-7,TGTGCCAGCTCCCTCCCGGGACAGGGGGTCTACGAGCAGTACTTC,CASSLPGQGVYEQYF
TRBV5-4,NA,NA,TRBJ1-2,TGTGCCAGCAGCCTTGATGGAGGTGGCTACACCTTC,CASSLDGGGYTF
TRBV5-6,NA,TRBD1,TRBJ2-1,TGTGCCAGCAGCTTGGAGGGACAGCTAAGCTACAATGAGCAGTTCTTC,CASSLEGQLSYNEQFF
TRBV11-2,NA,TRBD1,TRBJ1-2,TGTGCCAGCAGCCATGGGACAGCTCTTCCCACCTTC,CASSHGTALPTF
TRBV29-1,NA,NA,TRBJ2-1,TGCAGCGTTAAGGGGGGGAACTCCTACAATGAGCAGTTCTTC,CSVKGGNSYNEQFF
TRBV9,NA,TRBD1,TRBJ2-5,TGTGCCAGCAGCCCCTCGACAGGGGGCTGGGAGACCCAGTACTTC,CASSPSTGGWETQYF
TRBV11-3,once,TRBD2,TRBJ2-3,TGTGCCAGCAGCCCGGGGGCGGCGGGGGGAAGCACAGATACGCAGTATTTT,CASSPGAAGGSTDTQYF
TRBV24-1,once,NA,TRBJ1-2,TGTGCCACCAGTCCCGCGGGGGCTAACTATGGCTACACCTTC,CATSPAGANYGYTF
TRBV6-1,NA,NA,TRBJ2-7,TGTGCCAGCTTAACCCAGAATTCCTACGAGCAGTACTTC,CASLTQNSYEQYF
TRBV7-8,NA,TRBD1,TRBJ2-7,TGTGCCAGCAGCGAGTGGACAGGGGGCTCCTACGAGCAGTACTTC,CASSEWTGGSYEQYF
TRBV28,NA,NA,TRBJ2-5,TGTGCCAGCAGTTTAACCCTTGGCGGGGGCCCCCAAGAGACCCAGTACTTC,CASSLTLGGGPQETQYF
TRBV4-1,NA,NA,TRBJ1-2,TGCGCCAGCAGCCAAGATGGGGCGATCTATGGCTACACCTTC,CASSQDGAIYGYTF
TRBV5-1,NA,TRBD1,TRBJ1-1,TGCGCCAGCAGCTCAACGGGACAGGGCTTAGTAGCTTTCTTT,CASSSTGQGLVAFF
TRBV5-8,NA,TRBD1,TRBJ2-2,TGTGCCAGCAGCTTGGACAGGGGGCGAACCGGGGAGCTGTTTTTT,CASSLDRGRTGELFF
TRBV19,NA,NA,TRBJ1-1,TGTGCCAGTATCATCCCGGGAAGGTACACTGAAGCTTTCTTT,CASIIPGRYTEAFF
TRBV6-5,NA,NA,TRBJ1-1,TGTGCCAGCCGCGAACAGGGGAACACTGAAGCTTTCTTT,CASREQGNTEAFF
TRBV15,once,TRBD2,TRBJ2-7,TGTGCCACCAGCAGGACGGGAGGGGAGCAGTACTTC,CATSRTGGEQYF